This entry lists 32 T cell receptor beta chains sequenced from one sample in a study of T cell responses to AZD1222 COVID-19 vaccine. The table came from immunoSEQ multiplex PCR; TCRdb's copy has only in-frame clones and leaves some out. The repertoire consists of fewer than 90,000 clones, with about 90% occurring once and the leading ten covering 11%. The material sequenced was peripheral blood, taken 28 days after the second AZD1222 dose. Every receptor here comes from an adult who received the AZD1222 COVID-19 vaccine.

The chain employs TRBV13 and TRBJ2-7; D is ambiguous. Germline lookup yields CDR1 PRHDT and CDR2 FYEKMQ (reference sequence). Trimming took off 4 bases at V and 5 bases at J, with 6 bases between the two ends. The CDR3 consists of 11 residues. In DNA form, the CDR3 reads TGTGCCAGCAGCTCTGCCAACGAGCAGTACTTC. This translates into CASSSANEQYF.

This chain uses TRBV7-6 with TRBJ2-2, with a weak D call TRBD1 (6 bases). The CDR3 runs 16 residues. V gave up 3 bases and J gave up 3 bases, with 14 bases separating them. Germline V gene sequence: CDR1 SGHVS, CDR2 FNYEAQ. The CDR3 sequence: CASSLGAGLDTGELFF. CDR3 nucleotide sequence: TGTGCCAGCAGCTTGGGGGCCGGGCTGGACACCGGGGAGCTGTTTTTT.

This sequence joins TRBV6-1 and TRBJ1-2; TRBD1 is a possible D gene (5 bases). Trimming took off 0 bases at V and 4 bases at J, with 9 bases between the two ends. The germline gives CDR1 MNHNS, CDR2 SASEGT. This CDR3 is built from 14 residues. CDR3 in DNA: TGTGCCAGCAGTGAAGCAGGTGGGACCTATGGCTACACCTTC. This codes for CASSEAGGTYGYTF.

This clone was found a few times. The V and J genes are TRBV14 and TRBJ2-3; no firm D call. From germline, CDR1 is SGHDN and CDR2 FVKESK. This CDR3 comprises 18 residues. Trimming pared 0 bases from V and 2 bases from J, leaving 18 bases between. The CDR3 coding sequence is TGTGCCAGCAGCCAAGATCGAGGAACACGTTTTAACACAGATACGCAGTATTTT. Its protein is CASSQDRGTRFNTDTQYF.

This CDR3 reads CSVEAGGVNEQFF. The CDR3, as DNA: TGCAGCGTTGAAGCGGGGGGGGTGAATGAGCAGTTCTTC. The chain links TRBV29-1 to TRBJ2-1, with TRBD2 identical over 8 bases. Trimming cost V 1 base and J 7 bases; bases outside gene matches: 3. There are 13 residues in the CDR3. CDR1 and CDR2 from the germline V gene are SQVTM and ANQGSEA.

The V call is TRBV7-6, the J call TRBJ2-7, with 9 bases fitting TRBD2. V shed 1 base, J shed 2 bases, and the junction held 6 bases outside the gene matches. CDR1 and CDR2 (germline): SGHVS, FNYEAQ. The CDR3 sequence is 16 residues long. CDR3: CASSLGTAGGAYEQYF. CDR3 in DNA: TGTGCCAGCAGCTTAGGAACGGCGGGGGGGGCCTACGAGCAGTACTTC.

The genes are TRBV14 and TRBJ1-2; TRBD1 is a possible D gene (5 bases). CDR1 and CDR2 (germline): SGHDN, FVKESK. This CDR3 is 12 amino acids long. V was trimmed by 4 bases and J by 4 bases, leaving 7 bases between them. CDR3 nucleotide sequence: TGTGCCAGCAGCCCGGGGGGCTATGGCTACACCTTC. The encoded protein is CASSPGGYGYTF.

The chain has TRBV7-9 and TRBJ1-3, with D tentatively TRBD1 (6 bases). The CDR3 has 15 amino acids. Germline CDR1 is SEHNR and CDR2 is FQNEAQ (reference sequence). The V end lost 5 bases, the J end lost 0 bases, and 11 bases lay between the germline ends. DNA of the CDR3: TGTGCCAGCAGCGTAGACAGGAGCTCTGGAAACACCATATATTTT. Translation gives CASSVDRSSGNTIYF.

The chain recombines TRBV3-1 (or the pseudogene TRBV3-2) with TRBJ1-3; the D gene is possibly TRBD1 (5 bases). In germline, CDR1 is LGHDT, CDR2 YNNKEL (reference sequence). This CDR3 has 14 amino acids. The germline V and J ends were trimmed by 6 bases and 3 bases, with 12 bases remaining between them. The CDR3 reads CASSQSRDGNTIYF. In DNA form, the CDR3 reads TGTGCCAGCAGTCAAAGCAGGGATGGAAACACCATATATTTT.

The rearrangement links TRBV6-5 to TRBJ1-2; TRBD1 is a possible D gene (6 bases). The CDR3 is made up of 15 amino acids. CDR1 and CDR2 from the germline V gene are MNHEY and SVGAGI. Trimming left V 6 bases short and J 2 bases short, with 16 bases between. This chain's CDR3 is CASSRTGGLNYGYTF. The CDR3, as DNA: TGTGCCAGCAGCCGCACGGGGGGGCTAAACTATGGCTACACCTTC.

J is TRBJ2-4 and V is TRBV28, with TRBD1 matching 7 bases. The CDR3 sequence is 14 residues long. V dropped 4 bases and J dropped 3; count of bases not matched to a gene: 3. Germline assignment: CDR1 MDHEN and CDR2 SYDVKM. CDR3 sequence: CASSSGTVKNIQYF. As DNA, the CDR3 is TGTGCCAGCAGTTCCGGGACAGTCAAAAACATTCAGTACTTC.

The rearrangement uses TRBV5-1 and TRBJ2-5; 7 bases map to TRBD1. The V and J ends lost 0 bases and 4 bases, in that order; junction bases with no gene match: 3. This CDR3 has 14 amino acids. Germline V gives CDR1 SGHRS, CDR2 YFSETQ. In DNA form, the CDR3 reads TGCGCCAGCAGCTTGGAGGGGGCGGGAGAGACCCAGTACTTC. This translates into CASSLEGAGETQYF.

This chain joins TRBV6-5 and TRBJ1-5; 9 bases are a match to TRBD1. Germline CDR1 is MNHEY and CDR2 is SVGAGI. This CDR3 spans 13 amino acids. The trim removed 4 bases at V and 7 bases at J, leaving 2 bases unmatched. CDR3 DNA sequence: TGTGCCAGCAGTTGGGACAGGGAACAGCCCCAGCATTTT. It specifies CASSWDREQPQHF.

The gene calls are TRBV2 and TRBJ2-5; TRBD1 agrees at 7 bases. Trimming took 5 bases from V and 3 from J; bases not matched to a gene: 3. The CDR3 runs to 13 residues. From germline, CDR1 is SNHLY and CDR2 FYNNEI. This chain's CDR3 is CASSPTGEETQYF. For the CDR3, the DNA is TGTGCCAGCAGTCCTACAGGGGAAGAGACCCAGTACTTC.

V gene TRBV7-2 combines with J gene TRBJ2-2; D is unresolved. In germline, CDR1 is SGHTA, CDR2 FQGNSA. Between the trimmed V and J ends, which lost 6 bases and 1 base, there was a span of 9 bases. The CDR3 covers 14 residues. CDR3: CASRPPGNTGELFF. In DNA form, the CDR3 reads TGTGCCAGCAGACCCCCAGGGAACACCGGGGAGCTGTTTTTT.

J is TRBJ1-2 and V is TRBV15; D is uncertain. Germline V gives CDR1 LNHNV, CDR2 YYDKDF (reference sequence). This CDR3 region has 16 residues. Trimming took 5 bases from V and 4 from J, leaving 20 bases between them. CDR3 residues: CATSPRILEICYGYTF. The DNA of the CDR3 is TGTGCCACCAGCCCACGAATTTTGGAGATCTGCTATGGCTACACCTTC. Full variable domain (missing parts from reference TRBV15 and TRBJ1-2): DAMVIQNPRYQVTQFGKPVTLSCSQTLNHNVMYWYQQKSSQAPKLLFHYYDKDFNNEADTPDNFQSRRPNTSFCFLDIRSPGLGDTAMYLCATSPRILEICYGYTFGSGTRLTVV.

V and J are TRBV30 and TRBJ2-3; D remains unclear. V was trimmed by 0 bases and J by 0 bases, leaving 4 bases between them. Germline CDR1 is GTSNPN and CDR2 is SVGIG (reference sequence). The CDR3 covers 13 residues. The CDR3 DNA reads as TGTGCCTGGAGTGTACGAAGCACAGATACGCAGTATTTT. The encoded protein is CAWSVRSTDTQYF.

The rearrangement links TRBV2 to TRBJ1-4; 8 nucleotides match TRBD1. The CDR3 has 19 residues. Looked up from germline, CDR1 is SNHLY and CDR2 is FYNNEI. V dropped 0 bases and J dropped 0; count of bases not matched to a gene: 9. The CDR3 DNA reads TGTGCCAGCAGTGAAGCGCTTGTCAGGGGGCTTCCAACTAATGAAAAACTGTTTTTT. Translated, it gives CASSEALVRGLPTNEKLFF.

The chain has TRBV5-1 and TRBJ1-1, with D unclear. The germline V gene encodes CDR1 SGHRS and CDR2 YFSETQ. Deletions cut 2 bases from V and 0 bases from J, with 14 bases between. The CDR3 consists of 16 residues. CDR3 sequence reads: CASSFISTTVNTEAFF. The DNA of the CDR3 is TGCGCCAGCAGCTTTATATCGACGACGGTGAACACTGAAGCTTTCTTT.

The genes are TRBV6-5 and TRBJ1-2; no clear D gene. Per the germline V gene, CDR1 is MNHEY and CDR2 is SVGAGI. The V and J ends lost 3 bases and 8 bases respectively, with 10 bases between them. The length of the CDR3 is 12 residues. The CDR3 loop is CASSYGGEGYTF. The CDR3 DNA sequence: TGTGCCAGCAGTTATGGTGGGGAGGGCTACACCTTC.

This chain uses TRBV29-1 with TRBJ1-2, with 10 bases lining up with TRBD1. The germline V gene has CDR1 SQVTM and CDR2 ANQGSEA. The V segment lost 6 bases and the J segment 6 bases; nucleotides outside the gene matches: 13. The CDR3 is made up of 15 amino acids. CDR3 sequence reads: CSVLGGQGLRDGYTF. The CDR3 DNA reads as TGCAGCGTCCTGGGGGGACAGGGGTTGAGGGATGGCTACACCTTC.

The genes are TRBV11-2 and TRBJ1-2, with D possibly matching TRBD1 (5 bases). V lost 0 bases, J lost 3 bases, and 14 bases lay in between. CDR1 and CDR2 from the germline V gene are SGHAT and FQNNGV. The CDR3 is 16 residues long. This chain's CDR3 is CASSLDRGQGDYGYTF. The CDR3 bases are TGTGCCAGCAGCTTAGATCGGGGCCAGGGCGACTATGGCTACACCTTC.

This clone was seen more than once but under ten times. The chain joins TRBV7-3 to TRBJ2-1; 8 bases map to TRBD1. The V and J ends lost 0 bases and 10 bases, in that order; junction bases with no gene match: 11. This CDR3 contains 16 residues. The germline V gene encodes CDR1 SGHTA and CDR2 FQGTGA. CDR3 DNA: TGTGCCAGCAGCTTAACATCAGGGGGCGGGTTTAGGGAGCAGTTCTTC. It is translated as CASSLTSGGGFREQFF.

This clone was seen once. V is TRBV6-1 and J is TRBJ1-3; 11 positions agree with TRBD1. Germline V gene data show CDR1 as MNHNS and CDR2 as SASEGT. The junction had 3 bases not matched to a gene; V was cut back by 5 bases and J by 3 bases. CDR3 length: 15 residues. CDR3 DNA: TGTGCCAGCAGTCGGACAGGGGGCGGTGGAAACACCATATATTTT. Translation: CASSRTGGGGNTIYF.

The CDR3 is CASSANYLRETQYF. CDR3 coding DNA: TGTGCCAGCAGTGCCAACTACCTAAGAGAGACCCAGTACTTC. The V call is TRBV28, the J call TRBJ2-5, with D uncertain. Germline V gene data show CDR1 as MDHEN and CDR2 as SYDVKM. This CDR3 comprises 14 residues. Trimming shortened V by 5 bases and J by 4 bases, and 14 bases separated the two germline ends.

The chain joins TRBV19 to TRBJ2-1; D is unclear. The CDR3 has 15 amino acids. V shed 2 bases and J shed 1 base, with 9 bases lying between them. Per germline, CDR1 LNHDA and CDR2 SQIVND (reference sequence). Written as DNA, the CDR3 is TGTGCCAGTAGTATACAGGTGACTTCCTACAATGAGCAGTTCTTC. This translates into CASSIQVTSYNEQFF.

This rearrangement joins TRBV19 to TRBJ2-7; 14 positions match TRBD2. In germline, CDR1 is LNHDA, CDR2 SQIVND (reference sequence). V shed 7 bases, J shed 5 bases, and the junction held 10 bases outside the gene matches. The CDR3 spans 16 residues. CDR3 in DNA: TGTGCCAGTACCAAGACCTGGACTAGCGGGAGGAACGAGCAGTACTTC. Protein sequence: CASTKTWTSGRNEQYF.

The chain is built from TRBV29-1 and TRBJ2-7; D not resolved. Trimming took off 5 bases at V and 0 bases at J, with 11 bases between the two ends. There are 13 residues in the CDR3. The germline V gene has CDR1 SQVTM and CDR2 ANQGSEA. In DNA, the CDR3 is TGCAGCGTTTTAGCTCCTACCTCCTACGAGCAGTACTTC. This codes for CSVLAPTSYEQYF.

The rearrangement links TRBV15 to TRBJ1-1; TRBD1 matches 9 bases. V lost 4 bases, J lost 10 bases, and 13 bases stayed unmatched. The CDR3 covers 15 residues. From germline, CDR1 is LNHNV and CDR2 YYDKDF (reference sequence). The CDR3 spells CATSTGTGRPLGAFF. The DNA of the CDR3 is TGTGCCACCAGCACCGGGACAGGGCGACCGCTGGGAGCTTTCTTT.

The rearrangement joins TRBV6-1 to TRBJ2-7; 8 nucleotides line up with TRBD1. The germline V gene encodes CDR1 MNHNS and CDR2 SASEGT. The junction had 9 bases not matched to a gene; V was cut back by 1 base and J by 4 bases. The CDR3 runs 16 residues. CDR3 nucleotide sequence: TGTGCCAGCAGTGAAGGGGCCGACAGGGGTTATTACGAGCAGTACTTC. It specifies CASSEGADRGYYEQYF.

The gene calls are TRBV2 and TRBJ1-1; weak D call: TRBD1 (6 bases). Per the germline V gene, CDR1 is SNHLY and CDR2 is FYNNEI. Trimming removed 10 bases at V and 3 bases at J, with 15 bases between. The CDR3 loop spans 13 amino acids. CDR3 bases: TGTGCCACTGAGGGGGAACGGGACACTGAAGCTTTCTTT. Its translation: CATEGERDTEAFF.

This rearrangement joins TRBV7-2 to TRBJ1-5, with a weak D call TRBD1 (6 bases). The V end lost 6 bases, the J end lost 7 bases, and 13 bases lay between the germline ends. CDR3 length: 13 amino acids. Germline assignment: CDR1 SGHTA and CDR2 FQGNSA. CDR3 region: CASSQDSLQPQHF. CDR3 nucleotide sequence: TGTGCCAGCAGTCAGGACAGTCTCCAGCCCCAGCATTTT.